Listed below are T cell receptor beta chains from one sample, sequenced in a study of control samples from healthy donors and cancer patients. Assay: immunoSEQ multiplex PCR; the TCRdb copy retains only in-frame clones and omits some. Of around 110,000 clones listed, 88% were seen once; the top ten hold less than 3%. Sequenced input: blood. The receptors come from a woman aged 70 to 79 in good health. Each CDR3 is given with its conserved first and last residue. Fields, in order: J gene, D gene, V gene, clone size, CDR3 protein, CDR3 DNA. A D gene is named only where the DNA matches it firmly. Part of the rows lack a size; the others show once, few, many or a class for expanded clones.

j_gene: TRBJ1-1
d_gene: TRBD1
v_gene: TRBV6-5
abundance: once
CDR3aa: CANSDRVGTEAFF
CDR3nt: TGTGCCAACTCGGACAGGGTTGGCACTGAAGCTTTCTTT

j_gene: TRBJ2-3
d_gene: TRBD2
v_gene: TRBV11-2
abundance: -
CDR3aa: CASSPTSGTDTQYF
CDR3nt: TGTGCCAGCAGTCCAACTAGCGGCACAGATACGCAGTATTTT

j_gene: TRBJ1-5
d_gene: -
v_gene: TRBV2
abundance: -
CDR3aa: CASRGGLNQPQHF
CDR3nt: TGTGCCAGCAGGGGGGGACTTAACCAGCCCCAGCATTTT

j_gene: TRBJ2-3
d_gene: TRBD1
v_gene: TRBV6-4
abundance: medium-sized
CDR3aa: CASSDGGQVSTDTQYF
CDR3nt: TGTGCCAGCAGTGACGGGGGACAGGTTTCCACAGATACGCAGTATTTT

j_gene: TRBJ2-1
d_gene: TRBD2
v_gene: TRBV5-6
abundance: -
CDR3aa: CASSVGLASNEQFF
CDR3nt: TGTGCCAGCAGCGTGGGACTAGCGTCTAATGAGCAGTTCTTC

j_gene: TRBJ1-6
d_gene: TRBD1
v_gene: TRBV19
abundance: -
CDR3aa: CASSIGDRVPESPLHF
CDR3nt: TGTGCCAGTAGTATAGGGGACAGGGTGCCAGAATCACCCCTCCACTTT

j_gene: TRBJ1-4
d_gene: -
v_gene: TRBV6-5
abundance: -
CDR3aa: CASTKDTTNEKLFF
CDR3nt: TGTGCCAGCACCAAGGACACAACTAATGAAAAACTGTTTTTT

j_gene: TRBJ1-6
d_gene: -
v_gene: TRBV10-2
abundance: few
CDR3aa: CASSLPRDASTPLHF
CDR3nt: TGCGCCAGCAGCCTTCCCCGGGACGCCTCGACGCCCCTCCACTTT

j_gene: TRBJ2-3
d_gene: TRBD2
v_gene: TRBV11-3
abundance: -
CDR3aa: CASSLGTSPAYTQYF
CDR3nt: TGTGCCAGCAGCTTAGGGACTAGCCCGGCATATACGCAGTATTTT

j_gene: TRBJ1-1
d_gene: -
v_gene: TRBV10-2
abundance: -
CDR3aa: CASTQGKTEAFF
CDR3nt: TGCGCCAGCACCCAGGGGAAGACTGAAGCTTTCTTT

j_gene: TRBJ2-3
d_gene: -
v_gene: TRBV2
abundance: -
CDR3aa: CASSANGGGTDTQYF
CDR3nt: TGTGCCAGCAGCGCCAATGGGGGTGGCACAGATACGCAGTATTTT

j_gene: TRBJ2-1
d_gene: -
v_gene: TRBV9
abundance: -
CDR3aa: CASSPRPYNEQFF
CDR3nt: TGTGCCAGCAGCCCCCGGCCCTACAATGAGCAGTTCTTC

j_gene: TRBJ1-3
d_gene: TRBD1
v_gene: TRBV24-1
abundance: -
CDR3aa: CATSDPGQRNTIYF
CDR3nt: TGTGCCACCAGTGATCCGGGACAGCGAAACACCATATATTTT

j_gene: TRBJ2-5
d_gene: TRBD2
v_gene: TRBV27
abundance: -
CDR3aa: CASSLGGLETQYF
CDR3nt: TGTGCCAGCAGTTTGGGGGGGTTGGAGACCCAGTACTTC

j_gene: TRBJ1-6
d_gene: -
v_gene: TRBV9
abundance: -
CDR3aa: CASSPRQWNSPLHF
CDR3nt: TGTGCCAGCAGCCCCCGACAGTGGAATTCACCCCTCCACTTT

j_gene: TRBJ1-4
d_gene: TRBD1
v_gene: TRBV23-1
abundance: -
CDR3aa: CASSHRPRTGKGTNEKLFF
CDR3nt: TGCGCCAGCAGTCACCGGCCCCGGACAGGAAAGGGCACTAATGAAAAACTGTTTTTT

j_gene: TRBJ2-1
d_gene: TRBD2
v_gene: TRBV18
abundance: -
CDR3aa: CASSPGGVPYNEQFF
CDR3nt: TGTGCCAGCTCACCGGGGGGGGTCCCCTACAATGAGCAGTTCTTC

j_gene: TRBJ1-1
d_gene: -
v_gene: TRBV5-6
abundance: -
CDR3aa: CASSFTAYTEAFF
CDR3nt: TGTGCCAGCAGCTTTACAGCCTACACTGAAGCTTTCTTT

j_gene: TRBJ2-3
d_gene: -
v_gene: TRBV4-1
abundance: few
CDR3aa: CASSHAVPSASTDTQYF
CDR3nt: TGCGCCAGCAGCCACGCCGTGCCGAGTGCTAGCACAGATACGCAGTATTTT

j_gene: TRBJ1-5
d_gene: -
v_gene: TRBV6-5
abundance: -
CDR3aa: CASRQYSNQPQHF
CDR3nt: TGTGCCAGTAGACAGTATAGCAATCAGCCCCAGCATTTT

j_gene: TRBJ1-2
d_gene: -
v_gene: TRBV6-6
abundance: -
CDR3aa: CASSREGGVYGYTF
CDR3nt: TGTGCCAGCAGTCGAGAGGGGGGGGTCTATGGCTACACCTTC

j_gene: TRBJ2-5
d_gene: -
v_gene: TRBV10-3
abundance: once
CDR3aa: CAISGRTTGETQYF
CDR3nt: TGTGCCATCAGTGGGAGGACGACTGGAGAGACCCAGTACTTC

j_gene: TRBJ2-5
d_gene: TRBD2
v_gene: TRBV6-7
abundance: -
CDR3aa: CASSYWASGGIIQETQYF
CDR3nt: TGTGCCAGCAGTTACTGGGCTAGCGGGGGGATTATCCAAGAGACCCAGTACTTC

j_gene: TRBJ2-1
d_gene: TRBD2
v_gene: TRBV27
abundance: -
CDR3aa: CASSFAGLVSLVGEQFF
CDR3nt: TGTGCCAGCAGTTTCGCCGGACTAGTATCTCTAGTCGGTGAGCAGTTCTTC

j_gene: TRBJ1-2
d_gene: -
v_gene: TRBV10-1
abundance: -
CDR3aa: CASMCRGGFYGYTF
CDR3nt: TGCGCCAGCATGTGCAGGGGAGGGTTCTATGGCTACACCTTC

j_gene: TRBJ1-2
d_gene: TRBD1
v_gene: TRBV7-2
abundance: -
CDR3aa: CASSFDRDGYTF
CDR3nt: TGTGCCAGCAGCTTTGACAGGGATGGCTACACCTTC

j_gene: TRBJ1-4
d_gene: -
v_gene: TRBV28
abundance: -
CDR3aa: CASSSPRKETNEKLFF
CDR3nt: TGTGCCAGCAGTTCCCCTCGGAAGGAAACTAATGAAAAACTGTTTTTT

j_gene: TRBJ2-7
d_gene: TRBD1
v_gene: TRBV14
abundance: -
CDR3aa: CASSQVTGWGEQYF
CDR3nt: TGTGCCAGCAGCCAAGTGACAGGGTGGGGGGAGCAGTACTTC

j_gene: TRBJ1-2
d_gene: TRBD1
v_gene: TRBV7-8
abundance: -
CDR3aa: CASSPRSGGGYGYTF
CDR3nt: TGTGCCAGCAGCCCTCGGTCAGGGGGTGGCTATGGCTACACCTTC

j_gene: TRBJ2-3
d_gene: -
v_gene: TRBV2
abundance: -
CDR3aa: CASSVGTLQSTDTQYF
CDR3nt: TGTGCCAGCAGTGTGGGGACCCTACAGAGCACAGATACGCAGTATTTT

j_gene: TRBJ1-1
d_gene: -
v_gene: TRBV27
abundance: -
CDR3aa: CASSFEGYTEAFF
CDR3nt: TGTGCCAGCAGTTTCGAGGGGTACACTGAAGCTTTCTTT

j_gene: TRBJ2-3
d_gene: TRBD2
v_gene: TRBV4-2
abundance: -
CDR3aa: CASSQLAGATDTQYF
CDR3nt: TGTGCCAGCAGCCAACTAGCGGGGGCTACAGATACGCAGTATTTT

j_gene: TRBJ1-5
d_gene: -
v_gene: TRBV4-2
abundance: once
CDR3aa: CASSLTPAGNQPQHF
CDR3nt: TGTGCCAGCAGCCTTACACCCGCCGGCAATCAGCCCCAGCATTTT

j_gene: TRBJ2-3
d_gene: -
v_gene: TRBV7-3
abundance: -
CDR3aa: CASSPGTSTDTQYF
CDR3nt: TGTGCCAGCAGCCCCGGGACTAGCACAGATACGCAGTATTTT

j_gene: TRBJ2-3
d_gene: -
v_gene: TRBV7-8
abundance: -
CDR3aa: CASSLTSRSSTDTQYF
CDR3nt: TGTGCCAGCAGCTTAACCAGTCGTTCTAGCACAGATACGCAGTATTTT

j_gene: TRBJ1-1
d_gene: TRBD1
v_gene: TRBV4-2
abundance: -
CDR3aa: CASSPWDRVGTEAFF
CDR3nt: TGTGCCAGCAGCCCATGGGACAGGGTAGGAACTGAAGCTTTCTTT

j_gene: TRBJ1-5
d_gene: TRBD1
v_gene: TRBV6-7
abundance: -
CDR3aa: CASSYSRDRGRVNQPQHF
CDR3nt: TGTGCCAGCAGTTACTCGAGGGACAGGGGAAGGGTCAATCAGCCCCAGCATTTT

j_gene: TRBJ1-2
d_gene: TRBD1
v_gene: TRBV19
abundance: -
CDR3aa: CASGTATNYGYTF
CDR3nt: TGTGCCAGTGGGACAGCCACTAACTATGGCTACACCTTC

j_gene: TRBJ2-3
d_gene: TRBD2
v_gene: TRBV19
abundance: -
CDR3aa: CASSQIAGGADTQYF
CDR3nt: TGTGCCAGTAGTCAGATAGCGGGGGGTGCAGATACGCAGTATTTT

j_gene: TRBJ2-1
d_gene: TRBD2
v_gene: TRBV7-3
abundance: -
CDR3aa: CASSPWTSGRSSYNEQFF
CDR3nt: TGTGCCAGCAGCCCTTGGACTAGCGGCAGGAGCTCCTACAATGAGCAGTTCTTC

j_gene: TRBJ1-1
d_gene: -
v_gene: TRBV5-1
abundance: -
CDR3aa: CASSQVGGNTEAFF
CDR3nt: TGCGCCAGCAGCCAGGTGGGGGGGAACACTGAAGCTTTCTTT

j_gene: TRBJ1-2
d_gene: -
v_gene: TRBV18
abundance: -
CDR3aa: CASSPPDLDYGYTF
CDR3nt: TGTGCCAGCTCACCACCTGACTTAGACTATGGCTACACCTTC

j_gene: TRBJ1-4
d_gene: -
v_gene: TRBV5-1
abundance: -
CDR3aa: CASSFGQPQSNEKLFF
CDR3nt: TGCGCCAGCAGCTTCGGACAGCCTCAATCAAATGAAAAACTGTTTTTT

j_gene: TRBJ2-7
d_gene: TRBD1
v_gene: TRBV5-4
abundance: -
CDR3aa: CASSTPTGAYEQYF
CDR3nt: TGTGCCAGCAGCACCCCGACAGGGGCCTACGAGCAGTACTTC

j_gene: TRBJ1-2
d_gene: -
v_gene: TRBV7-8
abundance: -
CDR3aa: CASSLANYGYTF
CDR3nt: TGTGCCAGCAGCTTAGCTAACTATGGCTACACCTTC

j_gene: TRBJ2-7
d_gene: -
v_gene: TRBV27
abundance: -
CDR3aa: CASSFLGKQYF
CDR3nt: TGTGCCAGCAGTTTTCTAGGGAAGCAGTACTTC

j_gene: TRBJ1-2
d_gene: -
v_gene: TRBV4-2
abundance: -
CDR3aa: CASSLETANYGYTF
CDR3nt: TGTGCCAGCAGCCTCGAGACAGCTAACTATGGCTACACCTTC

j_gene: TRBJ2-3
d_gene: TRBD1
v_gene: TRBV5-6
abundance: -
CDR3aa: CASSLVSGGVSDTQYF
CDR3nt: TGTGCCAGCAGCTTGGTGTCAGGGGGCGTATCAGATACGCAGTATTTT

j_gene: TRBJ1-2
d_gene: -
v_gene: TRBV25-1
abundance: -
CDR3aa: CASSEWDVNYGYTF
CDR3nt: TGTGCCAGCAGTGAATGGGACGTAAACTATGGCTACACCTTC